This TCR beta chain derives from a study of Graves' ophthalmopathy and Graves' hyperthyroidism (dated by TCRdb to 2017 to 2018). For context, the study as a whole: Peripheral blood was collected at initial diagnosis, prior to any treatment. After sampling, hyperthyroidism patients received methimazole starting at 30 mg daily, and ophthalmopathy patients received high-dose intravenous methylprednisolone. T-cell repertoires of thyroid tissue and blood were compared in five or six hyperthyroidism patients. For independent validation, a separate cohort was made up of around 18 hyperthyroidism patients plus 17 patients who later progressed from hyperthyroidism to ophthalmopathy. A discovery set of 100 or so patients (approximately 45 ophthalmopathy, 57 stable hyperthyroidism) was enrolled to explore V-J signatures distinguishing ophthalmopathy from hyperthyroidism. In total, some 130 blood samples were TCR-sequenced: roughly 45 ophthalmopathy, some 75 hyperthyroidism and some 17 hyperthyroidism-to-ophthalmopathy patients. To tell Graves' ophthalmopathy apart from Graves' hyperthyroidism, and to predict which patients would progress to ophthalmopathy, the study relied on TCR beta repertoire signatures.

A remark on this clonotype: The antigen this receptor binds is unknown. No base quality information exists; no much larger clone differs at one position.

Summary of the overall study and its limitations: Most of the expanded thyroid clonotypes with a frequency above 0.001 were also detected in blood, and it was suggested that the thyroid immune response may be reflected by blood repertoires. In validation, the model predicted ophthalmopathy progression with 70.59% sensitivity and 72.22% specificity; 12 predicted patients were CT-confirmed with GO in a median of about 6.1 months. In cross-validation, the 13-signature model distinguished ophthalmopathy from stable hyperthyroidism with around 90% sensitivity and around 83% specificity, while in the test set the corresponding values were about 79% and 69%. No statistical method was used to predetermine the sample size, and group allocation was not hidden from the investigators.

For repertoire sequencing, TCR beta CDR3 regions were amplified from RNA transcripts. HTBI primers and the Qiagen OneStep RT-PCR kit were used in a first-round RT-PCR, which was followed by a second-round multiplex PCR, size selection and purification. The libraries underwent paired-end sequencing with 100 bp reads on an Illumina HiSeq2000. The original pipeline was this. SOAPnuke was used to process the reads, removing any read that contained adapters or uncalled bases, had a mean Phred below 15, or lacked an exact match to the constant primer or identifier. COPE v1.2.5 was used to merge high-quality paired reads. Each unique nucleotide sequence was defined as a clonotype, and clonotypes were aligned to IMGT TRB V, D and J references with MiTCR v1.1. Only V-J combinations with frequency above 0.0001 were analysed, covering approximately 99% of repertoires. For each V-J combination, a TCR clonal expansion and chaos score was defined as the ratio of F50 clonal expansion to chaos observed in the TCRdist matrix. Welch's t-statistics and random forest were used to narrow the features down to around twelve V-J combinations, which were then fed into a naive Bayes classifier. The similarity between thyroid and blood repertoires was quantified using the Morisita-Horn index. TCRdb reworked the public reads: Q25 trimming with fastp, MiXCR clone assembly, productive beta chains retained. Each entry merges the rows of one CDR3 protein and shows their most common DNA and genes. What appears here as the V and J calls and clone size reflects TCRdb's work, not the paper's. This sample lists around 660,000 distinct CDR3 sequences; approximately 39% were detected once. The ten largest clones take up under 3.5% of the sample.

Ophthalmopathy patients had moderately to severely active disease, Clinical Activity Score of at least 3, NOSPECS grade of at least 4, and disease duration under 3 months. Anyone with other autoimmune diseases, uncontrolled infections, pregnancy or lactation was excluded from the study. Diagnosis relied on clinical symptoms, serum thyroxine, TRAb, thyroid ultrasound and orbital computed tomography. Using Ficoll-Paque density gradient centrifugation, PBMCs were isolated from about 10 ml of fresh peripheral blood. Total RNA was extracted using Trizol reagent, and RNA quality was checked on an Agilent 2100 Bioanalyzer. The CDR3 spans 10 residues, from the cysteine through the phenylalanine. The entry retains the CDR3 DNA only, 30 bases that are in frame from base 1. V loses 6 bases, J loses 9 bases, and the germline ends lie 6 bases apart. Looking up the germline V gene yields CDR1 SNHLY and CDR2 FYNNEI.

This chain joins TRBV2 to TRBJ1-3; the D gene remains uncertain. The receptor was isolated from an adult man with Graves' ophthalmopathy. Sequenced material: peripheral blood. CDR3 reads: CASSGSTIYF. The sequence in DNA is TGTGCCAGCAGCGGGAGCACCATATATTTT.